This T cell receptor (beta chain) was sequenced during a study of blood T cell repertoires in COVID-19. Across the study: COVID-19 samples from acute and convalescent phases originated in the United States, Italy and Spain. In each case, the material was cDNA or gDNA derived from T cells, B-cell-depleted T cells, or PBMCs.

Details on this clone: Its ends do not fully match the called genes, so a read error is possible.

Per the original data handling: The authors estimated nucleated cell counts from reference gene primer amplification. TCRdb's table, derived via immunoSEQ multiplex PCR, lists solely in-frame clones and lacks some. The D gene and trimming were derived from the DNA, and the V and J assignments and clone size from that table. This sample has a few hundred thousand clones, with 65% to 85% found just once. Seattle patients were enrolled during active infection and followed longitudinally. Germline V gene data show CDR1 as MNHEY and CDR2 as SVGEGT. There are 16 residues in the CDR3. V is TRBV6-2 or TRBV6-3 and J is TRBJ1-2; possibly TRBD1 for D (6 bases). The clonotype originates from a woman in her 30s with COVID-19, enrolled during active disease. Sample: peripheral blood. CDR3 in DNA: TGTGCCAGCAGTTACTCAAGGGGGACCGCTAAATATGGCTACACCTTC. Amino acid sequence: CASSYSRGTAKYGYTF.